The 26 T cell receptor beta chains below all came from one sample that was sequenced in a study of cytomegalovirus exposure and HLA in healthy donors. Data came from immunoSEQ multiplex PCR; TCRdb stores just in-frame clones and leaves some out. In the table there are some 110,000 clones, about nine tenths of which are singletons. Specimen: PBMCs. The receptors were gathered from a man aged 18 to 30 in good health and CMV-seronegative.

V usage is TRBV12-5 and J usage is TRBJ2-7; 8 bases match TRBD2. The CDR3 length is 16 residues. With V trimmed by 1 base and J by 1 base, 6 bases remained unmatched. Germline V gene sequence: CDR1 LGHNT, CDR2 FRNRAP. CDR3 nucleotides: TGTGCTAGTGGTTTGGCCGGGACTAGTGTATCCTACGAGCAGTACTTC. This codes for CASGLAGTSVSYEQYF.

The rearrangement uses TRBV28 and TRBJ1-5; the D gene is possibly TRBD1 (5 bases). The CDR3 runs to 20 residues. Germline CDR1 and CDR2: MDHEN and SYDVKM. With 6 bases removed from V and 3 bases from J, the gap between germline ends came to 30 bases. The CDR3 is CASSWRGGLLDLGINQPQHF. The CDR3 DNA is TGTGCCAGCAGCTGGAGGGGCGGTCTTTTAGATTTAGGGATCAATCAGCCCCAGCATTTT.

The chain couples TRBV5-1 to TRBJ2-3; TRBD1 matches 7 bases. The CDR3 is 16 amino acids. The ends lost 5 bases at V and 0 bases at J; junction bases unmatched: 9. CDR1 and CDR2 from the germline V gene are SGHRS and YFSETQ. The CDR3 here is CASSLEGQPSTDTQYF. CDR3 coding DNA: TGCGCCAGCAGTCTCGAGGGACAGCCGAGCACAGATACGCAGTATTTT.

The CDR3 region has the DNA TGTGCCAGCAAGAAGGACAGACAAGAGACCCAGTACTTC. As protein: CASKKDRQETQYF. V and J are TRBV2 and TRBJ2-5; tentative D call: TRBD1 (6 bases). Germline V lookup: CDR1 SNHLY, CDR2 FYNNEI. The CDR3 runs 13 residues. V lost 7 bases, J lost 2 bases, and 11 bases lay in between. The full variable domain, its missing parts supplied by reference TRBV2 and TRBJ2-5, is EPEVTQTPSHQVTQMGQEVILRCVPISNHLYFYWYRQILGQKVEFLVSFYNNEISEKSEIFDDQFSVERPDGSNFTLKIRSTKLEDSAMYFCASKKDRQETQYFGPGTRLLVL.

The chain has TRBV19 and TRBJ2-7; TRBD1 matches 8 bases. V shed 6 bases and J 2 bases; nucleotides not matched to a gene: 3. Germline CDR1 reads LNHDA; CDR2 reads SQIVND (reference sequence). This CDR3 is 13 amino acids long. Here the CDR3 reads CASRPTGAYEQYF. The CDR3 DNA reads as TGTGCCAGTAGACCGACAGGGGCCTACGAGCAGTACTTC.

The chain uses TRBV15 and TRBJ2-3, with a weak D call TRBD2 (7 bases). The germline V and J ends were trimmed by 0 bases and 0 bases, with 16 bases remaining between them. The CDR3 sequence is 18 residues long. Germline CDR1 reads LNHNV; CDR2 reads YYDKDF (reference sequence). DNA for the CDR3: TGTGCCACCAGCAGAGATCTTCTGGGGGGGCAAAGCACAGATACGCAGTATTTT. Residues: CATSRDLLGGQSTDTQYF.

The chain uses TRBV19 and TRBJ2-1; D ambiguous. Trimming stripped 5 bases from V and 9 bases from J, with 14 bases between. The V gene's germline CDR1 is LNHDA and CDR2 SQIVND (reference sequence). The CDR3 consists of 13 residues. The CDR3 region has the DNA TGTGCCAGTAGTGCCACTTATCCTACTGAGCAGTTCTTC. Protein: CASSATYPTEQFF.

DNA of the CDR3: TGTGCCAGCAGCTTAACTTGGAAGGACAGTGAAGCTTTCTTT. It encodes CASSLTWKDSEAFF. The J gene is TRBJ1-1, the V gene TRBV5-6, with D possibly being TRBD1 (6 bases). There are 14 residues in the CDR3. Trimming cost V 2 bases and J 7 bases, with 15 bases left between them. Per germline, CDR1 SGHDT and CDR2 YYEEEE.

The rearrangement uses TRBV7-8 and TRBJ2-7, with 8 bases aligning to TRBD1. V was pared by 3 bases and J by 0 bases, with 4 bases of the junction left unmatched. In germline, CDR1 is SGHVS, CDR2 FQNEAQ. The CDR3 contains 15 residues. CDR3 DNA: TGTGCCAGCAGCTTCGGGGACAGGAGCTCCTACGAGCAGTACTTC. Translated: CASSFGDRSSYEQYF.

This clone appeared a few times. The V and J genes are TRBV12-5 and TRBJ1-3; D gene ambiguous. The germline V gene has CDR1 LGHNT and CDR2 FRNRAP. The V end was cut by 2 bases, the J end by 10 bases, with 6 bases between. The CDR3 is 11 amino acids. Here the CDR3 reads CASGLPGTIYF. As DNA, the CDR3 is TGTGCTAGTGGTTTGCCCGGGACCATATATTTT.

There are a few counts of this clone. The rearrangement joins TRBV18 to TRBJ1-2; 7 bases line up with TRBD1. This CDR3 is built from 16 residues. Germline CDR1 reads KGHSH; CDR2 reads LQKENI. V lost 4 bases and J lost 2; bases outside the gene matches: 10. The CDR3 is CASSLVGEGGNYGYTF. As DNA, the CDR3 is TGTGCCAGCTCACTCGTAGGAGAAGGGGGCAACTATGGCTACACCTTC. Filled out from reference TRBV18 and TRBJ1-2, the complete variable domain reads NAGVMQNPRHLVRRRGQEARLRCSPMKGHSHVYWYRQLPEEGLKFMVYLQKENIIDESGMPKERFSAEFPKEGPSILRIQQVVRGDSAAYFCASSLVGEGGNYGYTFGSGTRLTVV.

V gene TRBV2 combines with J gene TRBJ2-5, with 15 bases aligning to TRBD2. This CDR3 is built from 15 residues. CDR1 SNHLY and CDR2 FYNNEI come from the germline V gene. With V trimmed by 5 bases and J by 4 bases, 2 bases remained unmatched. CDR3 region: CASSRGLAGGETQYF. The CDR3 DNA is TGTGCCAGCAGTAGGGGACTAGCGGGAGGAGAGACCCAGTACTTC. The whole variable domain, remainder taken from reference TRBV2 and TRBJ2-5, is EPEVTQTPSHQVTQMGQEVILRCVPISNHLYFYWYRQILGQKVEFLVSFYNNEISEKSEIFDDQFSVERPDGSNFTLKIRSTKLEDSAMYFCASSRGLAGGETQYFGPGTRLLVL.

This clone was counted a single time. This rearrangement joins TRBV5-4 to TRBJ1-5; the D gene is possibly TRBD1 (5 bases). With 4 bases removed from V and 6 bases from J, the gap between germline ends came to 11 bases. The CDR3 consists of 13 residues. In germline, CDR1 is SGHNT, CDR2 YYREEE (reference sequence). The CDR3 is CASSKQGSQPQHF. The CDR3 nucleotides are TGTGCCAGCAGCAAGCAGGGTAGTCAGCCCCAGCATTTT.

The chain combines TRBV11-3 with TRBJ2-3; D gene unclear. The CDR3 is made up of 15 amino acids. The V end lost 1 base, the J end lost 4 bases, and 12 bases lay between the germline ends. Germline V gene lookup returns CDR1 SGHNT and CDR2 YENEEA. The CDR3 loop is CASSLGTAKADTQYF. The CDR3 DNA is TGTGCCAGCAGCTTAGGCACAGCCAAGGCAGATACGCAGTATTTT.

This rearrangement joins TRBV7-8 to TRBJ1-1; no clear D. The V gene lost 5 bases and the J gene lost 3 bases, with 10 bases spanning the gap. In germline, CDR1 is SGHVS, CDR2 FQNEAQ. This CDR3 spans 13 amino acids. The CDR3, as DNA: TGTGCCAGCAGCCCCCACCAGGACACTGAAGCTTTCTTT. As protein: CASSPHQDTEAFF.

The rearrangement links TRBV5-6 to TRBJ1-6; possibly TRBD1 for D (6 bases). The CDR3 runs 15 residues. Germline V gene data show CDR1 as SGHDT and CDR2 as YYEEEE. V lost 2 bases to trimming and J lost 5 bases, with 11 bases between them. CDR3 amino acids: CASSFQGIHNSPLHF. CDR3 sequence (DNA): TGTGCCAGCAGCTTTCAGGGGATCCATAATTCACCCCTCCACTTT.

The rearrangement joins TRBV6-5 to TRBJ2-3; perhaps TRBD1 as D (6 bases). The CDR3 is made up of 14 amino acids. Looked up from germline, CDR1 is MNHEY and CDR2 is SVGAGI. Trimming stripped 10 bases from V and 8 bases from J, with 22 bases between. The CDR3 spells CATSLDSVLFTQYF. In nucleotides, the CDR3 is TGTGCCACCTCATTGGACAGTGTTTTGTTTACGCAGTATTTT.

The chain combines TRBV19 with TRBJ1-4; TRBD1 aligns across 8 bases. CDR1 is LNHDA, CDR2 SQIVND, per germline (reference sequence). This CDR3 contains 15 residues. The V and J ends lost 8 bases and 2 bases, in that order; junction bases with no gene match: 7. In DNA, the CDR3 is TGTGCCAGTGCACTACAGGGGGATACTAATGAAAAACTGTTTTTT. Residues: CASALQGDTNEKLFF.

The V call is TRBV15, the J call TRBJ2-1, with D tentatively TRBD2 (7 bases). The CDR3 runs to 16 residues. Trimming took 0 bases from V and 6 from J, leaving 15 bases between them. In germline, CDR1 is LNHNV, CDR2 YYDKDF (reference sequence). CDR3 residues: CATSRERGARINEQFF. The DNA for the CDR3 is TGTGCCACCAGCAGAGAACGGGGGGCGAGGATCAATGAGCAGTTCTTC. Drawing the rest from reference TRBV15 and TRBJ2-1, the complete variable domain is DAMVIQNPRYQVTQFGKPVTLSCSQTLNHNVMYWYQQKSSQAPKLLFHYYDKDFNNEADTPDNFQSRRPNTSFCFLDIRSPGLGDTAMYLCATSRERGARINEQFFGPGTRLTVL.

A single count supports this clone. The chain recombines TRBV19 with TRBJ2-7, with 7 bases identical to TRBD1. Germline trimming cut 3 bases from V and 2 bases from J; bases unmatched to any gene: 4. The CDR3 is 14 amino acids. Per germline, CDR1 LNHDA and CDR2 SQIVND (reference sequence). CDR3 in amino acids: CASSIGQGAYEQYF. The CDR3 coding sequence is TGTGCCAGTAGTATCGGTCAGGGGGCCTACGAGCAGTACTTC.

This chain uses TRBV7-6 with TRBJ1-3; 7 bases are a match to TRBD1. J gave up 6 bases and V 2 bases, and 13 bases lay outside the gene matches. The V gene's germline CDR1 is SGHVS and CDR2 FNYEAQ. The CDR3 runs 17 residues. The CDR3 DNA reads TGTGCCAGCAGCTTATTTCGCCAGGGGGATCCGGAAAACACCATATATTTT. It translates to CASSLFRQGDPENTIYF.

The CDR3 DNA follows: TGCGCCAGCAGCTTGGGCAGGGTGAACACCGGGGAGCTGTTTTTT. It encodes CASSLGRVNTGELFF. The V gene is TRBV5-1, the J gene TRBJ2-2; D possibly corresponds to TRBD1 (5 bases). The CDR3 has 15 amino acids. The ends were cut back, 0 bases at V and 1 base at J, with 7 bases in the middle. Germline V gene sequence: CDR1 SGHRS, CDR2 YFSETQ.

The J gene is TRBJ2-7, the V gene TRBV11-3, with D possibly being TRBD1 (6 bases). Looked up from germline, CDR1 is SGHNT and CDR2 is YENEEA. With 4 bases removed from V and 7 bases from J, the gap between germline ends came to 11 bases. This CDR3 comprises 12 residues. The CDR3 nucleotides are TGTGCCAGCAGCTGGACAGTGAGGGAGCAGTACTTC. This codes for CASSWTVREQYF.

The rearrangement joins TRBV7-9 to TRBJ1-4; TRBD1 matches 8 bases. Germline CDR1 and CDR2: SEHNR and FQNEAQ (reference sequence). This CDR3 comprises 15 residues. With 5 bases clipped from V and 6 bases from J, the junction kept 8 bases outside the gene matches. The CDR3 DNA is TGTGCCAGCAGCGATACAGGGGGAAGCGATGAAAAACTGTTTTTT. It encodes CASSDTGGSDEKLFF.

The chain employs TRBV28 and TRBJ1-2; D is perhaps TRBD1 (5 bases). The CDR3 contains 14 residues. Trimming took off 1 base at V and 6 bases at J, with 12 bases between the two ends. Looked up from germline, CDR1 is MDHEN and CDR2 is SYDVKM. The CDR3 DNA reads TGTGCCAGCAGTTTATATCCGGGGGTCGATGGCTACACCTTC. As protein: CASSLYPGVDGYTF.

In DNA form, the CDR3 reads TGCGCCAGCAGCCAAGAAGGCAGGGGGCGCGACGAGCAGTACTTC. Protein product: CASSQEGRGRDEQYF. The rearrangement joins TRBV4-3 to TRBJ2-7, with 8 bases identical to TRBD1. The germline gives CDR1 LGHNA, CDR2 YSLEER. V dropped 0 bases and J dropped 5; count of bases not matched to a gene: 6. There are 15 residues in the CDR3.